Listed here are 32 T cell receptor beta chains from one sample, sequenced in a study of regulatory T cells in long-lasting Graves disease. Time point indicated: persistent/refractory GD, antithyroid drugs over 5 years with positive TRAb. RNA isolated from PBMCs was used to make the TCR library. Arm-PCR of CDR3 regions and iRepertoire HTBI primers were the basis on which TCR beta libraries were built. TCRdb called the multiplex PCR reads again in MiXCR, with one record for every CDR3 protein. The sample includes 300,000 to 400,000 distinct CDR3 sequences, about 18% of them seen just once. The sequencing used peripheral blood mononuclear cells (PBMCs), collected when the disease was refractory, from a patient treated with antithyroid drugs. The receptor set was obtained from a female donor with Graves disease.

This clonotype was seen ten or more times. J is TRBJ1-5 and V is TRBV6-1, with unresolved D. The germline V and J ends were trimmed by 5 bases and 3 bases, with 5 bases remaining between them. Germline CDR1 and CDR2: MNHNS and SASEGT. The CDR3 spans 12 residues. The CDR3 sequence: CASSRVNQPQHF. Here the CDR3 DNA reads TGTGCCAGCAGTCGGGTCAATCAGCCCCAGCATTTT.

The gene calls are TRBV6-2 or TRBV6-3 and TRBJ2-2, with 7 bases identical to TRBD1. The CDR3 sequence is 16 residues long. V gave up 5 bases and J gave up 4 bases; unmatched junction bases: 10. Germline V gene sequence: CDR1 MNHEY, CDR2 SVGEGT. CDR3 region: CASSAAGTAATGELFF. The CDR3 DNA sequence: TGTGCCAGCAGTGCGGCCGGGACAGCCGCCACCGGGGAGCTGTTTTTT.

Only a few counts were recorded for this clonotype. The chain uses TRBV27 and TRBJ2-2; maybe TRBD1 (6 bases). In germline, CDR1 is MNHEY, CDR2 SMNVEV (reference sequence). The CDR3 is made up of 14 amino acids. Trimming left V 7 bases short and J 3 bases short, with 12 bases between. The CDR3, as DNA: TGTGCCAGCATGGTGGGGGCGTACACCGGGGAGCTGTTTTTT. This gives the protein CASMVGAYTGELFF.

The gene calls are TRBV7-3 and TRBJ2-1, with D tentatively TRBD2 (6 bases). The V gene lost 2 bases and the J gene lost 16 bases, with 21 bases spanning the gap. The CDR3 is 14 residues long. CDR1 is SGHTA, CDR2 FQGTGA, per germline. The CDR3 loop is CASSLDGGIGFHFF. In nucleotides, the CDR3 is TGTGCCAGCAGCTTAGATGGCGGGATAGGGTTTCATTTCTTC. Supplemented by reference TRBV7-3 and TRBJ2-1, the full variable domain reads GAGVSQTPSNKVTEKGKYVELRCDPISGHTALYWYRQSLGQGPEFLIYFQGTGAADDSGLPNDRFFAVRPEGSVSTLKIQRTERGDSAVYLCASSLDGGIGFHFFGPGTRLTVL.

This clonotype was detected a few times. With a much larger clone just one base away, this may be a read error. This chain links TRBV6-1 with TRBJ2-5; 11 bases align to TRBD1. Losses at the gene ends were 8 bases for V and 6 bases for J; bases not matched to a gene: 14. Germline CDR1 is MNHNS and CDR2 is SASEGT. This CDR3 contains 16 residues. The CDR3 loop is CASAPRDRGSGKTQYF. The CDR3 DNA reads as TGTGCCAGCGCCCCCCGGGACAGGGGGTCGGGGAAGACCCAGTACTTC.

The genes are TRBV2 and TRBJ2-7, with D perhaps matching TRBD1 or TRBD2 (5 bases each). CDR1 is SNHLY and CDR2 is FYNNEI in the germline V gene. This CDR3 has 16 residues. V was clipped by 8 bases and J by 7 bases, with 27 bases between them. CDR3 nucleotides: TGTGCCAGCCCTGGGGGTGGACACCTTTCTCCGGGGGAGCAGTACTTC. Residues: CASPGGGHLSPGEQYF.

In regard to this clonotype: With a far larger clone one base away, a read error is the likely cause. The J gene is TRBJ2-1, the V gene TRBV7-8, with TRBD1 matching 9 bases. The DNA matches TRBJ2-5 better at its end, which makes the J call doubtful. This CDR3 region has 17 residues. The V gene's germline CDR1 is SGHVS and CDR2 FQNEAQ. The chain's CDR3 is CASSSLFRTGDQETQYF. DNA of the CDR3: TGTGCCAGCAGTTCCCTCTTCCGGACAGGGGACCAAGAGACCCAGTACTTC.

This clonotype was seen many times. The chain couples TRBV28 to TRBJ1-2, with D unresolved. This CDR3 contains 13 residues. CDR1 MDHEN and CDR2 SYDVKM come from the germline V gene. Trimming removed 3 bases from V and 9 bases from J, with 14 bases in between. The CDR3 reads CASSFSGGRSYTF. Written as DNA, the CDR3 is TGTGCCAGCAGTTTTTCCGGAGGTAGAAGCTACACCTTC.

The V gene is TRBV15, the J gene TRBJ1-2; no definite D call. The CDR3 is made up of 15 amino acids. V dropped 0 bases and J dropped 5 bases, with 13 bases sitting between them. CDR1 is LNHNV and CDR2 is YYDKDF in the germline V gene (reference sequence). CDR3 amino acids: CATSRDLAGPYGYTF. As DNA, the CDR3 is TGTGCCACCAGCAGAGATTTGGCAGGCCCTTATGGCTACACCTTC. The whole variable domain, filled in from reference TRBV15 and TRBJ1-2, reads DAMVIQNPRYQVTQFGKPVTLSCSQTLNHNVMYWYQQKSSQAPKLLFHYYDKDFNNEADTPDNFQSRRPNTSFCFLDIRSPGLGDTAMYLCATSRDLAGPYGYTFGSGTRLTVV.

This clonotype was counted a few times. This chain uses TRBV6-2 or TRBV6-3 with TRBJ1-1; 7 bases match TRBD1. Germline-derived CDR1 and CDR2 are MNHEY and SVGEGT. CDR3 length: 14 amino acids. Trimming at V came to 6 bases and at J to 0 bases, leaving 4 bases not matched to a gene. The CDR3 is CASRRGQLNTEAFF. In DNA, the CDR3 is TGTGCCAGCAGGAGGGGACAGCTGAACACTGAAGCTTTCTTT.

The chain uses TRBV12-3 or TRBV12-4 and TRBJ1-2, with D perhaps matching TRBD1 (5 bases). Trimming pared 2 bases from V and 7 bases from J, leaving 17 bases between. There are 15 residues in the CDR3. The CDR3 DNA reads as TGTGCCAGCAGTTTATATCAGCAGGGAGGTCCTGGCTACACCTTC. Protein sequence: CASSLYQQGGPGYTF.

This clonotype was detected ten times or more. The chain joins TRBV18 to TRBJ2-7, with D uncertain. Germline CDR1 and CDR2: KGHSH and LQKENI. This CDR3 comprises 13 residues. The V end was cut by 0 bases, the J end by 9 bases, with 12 bases between. CDR3 sequence reads: CASSPPTAGWQYF. The CDR3 nucleotides read TGTGCCAGCTCACCACCTACGGCCGGGTGGCAGTACTTC. Based on the CDR3 plus reference TRBV18 and TRBJ2-7, the full variable domain is NAGVMQNPRHLVRRRGQEARLRCSPMKGHSHVYWYRQLPEEGLKFMVYLQKENIIDESGMPKERFSAEFPKEGPSILRIQQVVRGDSAAYFCASSPPTAGWQYFGPGTRLTVT.

The genes are TRBV2 and TRBJ1-2; 7 positions agree with TRBD1. The CDR3 has 13 residues. The V segment lost 5 bases and the J segment 7 bases; nucleotides outside the gene matches: 7. Germline-derived CDR1 and CDR2 are SNHLY and FYNNEI. CDR3 sequence (DNA): TGTGCCAGCAGTCCAGACAGGGCGACTGGCTACACCTTC. Amino acid sequence: CASSPDRATGYTF.

CDR3 in amino acids: CASSFMLGPGELFF. DNA of the CDR3: TGTGCCAGCAGCTTTATGTTGGGTCCCGGGGAGCTGTTTTTT. V and J are TRBV7-6 and TRBJ2-2, with D unclear. V lost 3 bases and J 6 bases, leaving 11 bases between the germline ends. This CDR3 is built from 14 residues. The germline V gene encodes CDR1 SGHVS and CDR2 FNYEAQ.

This clonotype appeared many times. The V gene is TRBV11-1, the J gene TRBJ2-7; 10 nucleotides line up with TRBD1. V gave up 6 bases and J gave up 6 bases; unmatched junction bases: 8. The CDR3 is 14 amino acids. Germline values: CDR1 SGHAT, CDR2 FQDESV (reference sequence). CDR3 coding DNA: TGTGCCAGCAGTGCGCGGGACAGGGGCGGCGAGCAGTACTTC. Residues: CASSARDRGGEQYF.

Note on this clonotype: This may be a read error, as it is one base from a much larger clone. This chain's CDR3 is CASFGWYVQYF. The CDR3 bases are TGTGCCAGCTTTGGTTGGTACGTGCAGTACTTC. This chain links TRBV6-1 with TRBJ2-7, with D unresolved. The germline V gene encodes CDR1 MNHNS and CDR2 SASEGT. The CDR3 is 11 residues long.

Only a few counts were recorded for this clonotype. The chain is built from TRBV7-9 and TRBJ2-3; D might be TRBD1 or TRBD2, each matching 6 bases. V was trimmed by 1 base and J by 0 bases, leaving 8 bases between them. This CDR3 region has 15 residues. Germline-derived CDR1 and CDR2 are SEHNR and FQNEAQ (reference sequence). The CDR3 DNA reads TGTGCCAGCAGCTTAGGGGGGGCAAGCACAGATACGCAGTATTTT. This encodes CASSLGGASTDTQYF.

This clonotype was detected ten times or more. The chain employs TRBV6-1 and TRBJ2-6; D gene ambiguous. This CDR3 has 16 amino acids. The germline V gene has CDR1 MNHNS and CDR2 SASEGT. V lost 7 bases and J lost 4, with 17 bases in between. CDR3 nucleotide sequence: TGTGCCAGCACCAACCCTCACTATGTGGGGGCCAACGTCCTGACTTTC. It encodes CASTNPHYVGANVLTF.

This clonotype was counted ten times or more. The gene calls are TRBV2 and TRBJ1-4; D is ambiguous. Germline V gene data show CDR1 as SNHLY and CDR2 as FYNNEI. Trimming took off 4 bases at V and 4 bases at J, with 13 bases between the two ends. This CDR3 has 15 residues. Here the CDR3 reads CASSGLSTDNEKLFF. CDR3 sequence (DNA): TGTGCCAGCAGTGGCCTATCCACGGATAATGAAAAACTGTTTTTT.

Only a few counts were recorded for this clonotype. The chain is built from TRBV5-5 and TRBJ2-5; 9 bases are shared with TRBD1. CDR3 length: 19 residues. Germline assignment: CDR1 SGHKS and CDR2 YYEKEE (reference sequence). Trimming at V came to 0 bases and at J to 4 bases, leaving 16 bases not matched to a gene. CDR3 sequence: CASSLGPLRDRAKRETQYF. The CDR3 DNA reads as TGTGCCAGCAGCTTGGGCCCCCTCCGGGACAGGGCGAAAAGAGAGACCCAGTACTTC.

This clonotype has more than one count but fewer than ten. The chain carries TRBV20-1 and TRBJ1-1; no clear D gene. V was trimmed by 2 bases and J by 4 bases, leaving 5 bases between them. This CDR3 comprises 11 residues. Germline V lookup: CDR1 DFQATT, CDR2 SNEGSKA (reference sequence). The CDR3 protein is CSARRRTEAFF. Here the CDR3 DNA reads TGCAGTGCTAGACGCCGCACTGAAGCTTTCTTT.

Many counts were recorded for this clonotype. The chain combines TRBV12-3 or TRBV12-4 with TRBJ2-7, with a weak D call TRBD1 (6 bases). V was cut by 6 bases and J by 6 bases, with 18 bases left in between. The CDR3 is 14 amino acids. CDR3 residues: CASRKAGTLGEQYF. CDR3 sequence (DNA): TGTGCCAGCAGAAAAGCCGGGACATTGGGCGAGCAGTACTTC.

This clonotype was seen more than once but under ten times. The chain recombines TRBV12-5 with TRBJ1-1, with TRBD1 matching 8 bases. The CDR3 extends over 13 amino acids. CDR1 and CDR2 (germline): LGHNT, FRNRAP. V shed 9 bases and J 5 bases; nucleotides not matched to a gene: 8. The CDR3 DNA is TGTGCTAGCCGTACAGGGGGTTGGACTGAAGCTTTCTTT. This codes for CASRTGGWTEAFF.

This clonotype was seen more than once but under ten times. The chain joins TRBV6-5 to TRBJ1-1; D gene ambiguous. The V gene's germline CDR1 is MNHEY and CDR2 SVGAGI. The CDR3 loop spans 13 amino acids. V was clipped by 1 base and J by 1 base, with 4 bases between them. The CDR3 DNA is TGTGCCAGCAGTTACTTGGCGAACACTGAAGCTTTCTTT. Translation: CASSYLANTEAFF.

In its sample, this clonotype was seen many times. The germline gene is not matched at one end of the junction; a read error may be the cause. V is TRBV28 and J is TRBJ2-7; 10 bases map to TRBD1. In germline, CDR1 is MDHEN, CDR2 SYDVKM. CDR3 length: 14 residues. This CDR3 is CLTGTGASSYEQYF. In DNA form, the CDR3 reads TGCCTCACGGGGACAGGGGCGAGCTCCTACGAGCAGTACTTC.

Remarks on this clonotype: One end of the junction fails to match germline, which may point to a read error. This rearrangement joins TRBV18 to TRBJ1-1, with D unclear. The CDR3 covers 15 residues. The germline V gene encodes CDR1 KGHSH and CDR2 LQKENI. The CDR3 here is CASSPQGGLNTDAFF. The CDR3 region has the DNA TGTGCCAGCTCACCACAGGGAGGGTTGAACACTGACGCTTTCTTT.

J is TRBJ1-5 and V is TRBV5-6; 10 nucleotides match TRBD1. After removal of 6 bases from V and 0 bases from J, the junction contained 12 bases not matched to a gene. This CDR3 is 18 amino acids long. Germline V lookup: CDR1 SGHDT, CDR2 YYEEEE. For the CDR3, the DNA is TGTGCCAGCACTCGCCAAAGGGGACAGGGGATTAGCAATCAGCCCCAGCATTTT. This gives the protein CASTRQRGQGISNQPQHF.

This sequence joins TRBV24-1 and TRBJ2-7; D is uncertain. This CDR3 is built from 13 residues. Germline V gene data show CDR1 as KGHDR and CDR2 as SFDVKD. Trimming left V 1 base short and J 3 bases short, with 6 bases between. CDR3 region: CATSDFTGYEQYF. The CDR3 DNA reads TGTGCCACCAGTGATTTTACTGGCTACGAGCAGTACTTC.

The J gene is TRBJ1-5, the V gene TRBV6-5; D uncertain. The V end lost 3 bases, the J end lost 5 bases, and 11 bases lay between the germline ends. CDR3 size: 14 residues. Germline values: CDR1 MNHEY, CDR2 SVGAGI. The CDR3 DNA follows: TGTGCCAGCAGTTATAGGGCCGGCGATCAGCCCCAGCATTTT. This gives the protein CASSYRAGDQPQHF.

The DNA of the CDR3 is TGTGCCAGCAGCACTCAAGGGGGCAACTCACCCCTCCACTTT. Translation gives CASSTQGGNSPLHF. The rearrangement uses TRBV3-1 and TRBJ1-6; 7 bases are shared with TRBD1. V shed 5 bases and J 10 bases; nucleotides not matched to a gene: 8. This CDR3 is built from 14 residues. Looked up from germline, CDR1 is LGHDT and CDR2 is YNNKEL (reference sequence).

The chain combines TRBV12-3 or TRBV12-4 with TRBJ2-1; 10 bases are a match to TRBD2. V dropped 6 bases and J dropped 12; count of bases not matched to a gene: 8. CDR3 size: 13 residues. The CDR3 spells CASSVLAGASQFF. The CDR3 nucleotides are TGTGCCAGCAGCGTGCTAGCGGGGGCCTCGCAGTTCTTC.

This clonotype was detected many times. J is TRBJ2-7 and V is TRBV9, with TRBD2 identical over 11 bases. This CDR3 comprises 15 residues. Trimming cost V 1 base and J 5 bases; bases outside gene matches: 5. CDR1 and CDR2 (germline): SGDLS, YYNGEE. CDR3 in amino acids: CASSVRSGRDNEQYF. DNA of the CDR3: TGTGCCAGCAGCGTACGTAGCGGGAGGGACAACGAGCAGTACTTC.